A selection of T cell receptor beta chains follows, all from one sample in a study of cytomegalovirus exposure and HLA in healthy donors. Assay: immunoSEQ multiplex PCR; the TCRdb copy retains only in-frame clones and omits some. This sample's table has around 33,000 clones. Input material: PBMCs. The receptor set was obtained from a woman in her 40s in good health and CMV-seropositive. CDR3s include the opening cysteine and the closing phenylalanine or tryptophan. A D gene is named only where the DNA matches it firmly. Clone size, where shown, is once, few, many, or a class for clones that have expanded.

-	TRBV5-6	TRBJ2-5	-	CASSLSGVGETQYF	TGTGCCAGCAGCCTCTCCGGGGTGGGGGAGACCCAGTACTTC
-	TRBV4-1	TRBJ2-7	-	CASSHVSGEQYF	TGCGCCAGCAGCCATGTGAGCGGCGAGCAGTACTTC
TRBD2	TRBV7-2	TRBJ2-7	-	CASSHEGTSGIYEQYF	TGTGCCAGCAGCCATGAAGGGACTAGCGGGATCTACGAGCAGTACTTC
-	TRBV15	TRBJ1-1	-	CATSTPTSEAFF	TGTGCCACCAGCACCCCCACATCTGAAGCTTTCTTT
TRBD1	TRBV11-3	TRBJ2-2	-	CASSATGGVNTGELFF	TGTGCCAGCAGCGCGACAGGGGGTGTTAACACCGGGGAGCTGTTTTTT
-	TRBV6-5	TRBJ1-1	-	CASSSDMMNTEAFF	TGTGCCAGCAGTTCGGACATGATGAACACTGAAGCTTTCTTT
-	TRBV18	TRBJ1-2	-	CASSTANYGYTF	TGTGCCAGCTCAACAGCTAACTATGGCTACACCTTC
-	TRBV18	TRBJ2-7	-	CASSPPGTRGSYEQYF	TGTGCCAGCTCACCTCCAGGGACCAGGGGCTCCTACGAGCAGTACTTC
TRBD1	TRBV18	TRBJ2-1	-	CASSPTGGYNEQFF	TGTGCCAGCTCACCAACAGGGGGCTACAATGAGCAGTTCTTC
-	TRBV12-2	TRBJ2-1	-	CASRTSGSFTHEQFF	TGTGCAAGTCGGACTAGCGGGAGTTTTACCCATGAGCAGTTCTTC
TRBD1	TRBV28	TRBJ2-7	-	CASRMTGSYEQYF	TGTGCCAGCAGGATGACAGGGTCCTACGAGCAGTACTTC
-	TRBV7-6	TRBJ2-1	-	CASSPNRLVGNEQFF	TGTGCCAGCAGCCCGAATCGACTAGTGGGGAATGAGCAGTTCTTC
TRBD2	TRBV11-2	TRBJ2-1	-	CASRPTGTSGSLYDNEQFF	TGTGCCAGCAGACCAACCGGGACTAGCGGGAGTTTGTACGACAATGAGCAGTTCTTC
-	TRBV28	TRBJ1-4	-	CASSLPRNEKLFF	TGTGCCAGCAGTTTACCCCGGAATGAAAAACTGTTTTTT
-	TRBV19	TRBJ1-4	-	CASSIYPGPNEKLFF	TGTGCCAGTAGTATTTATCCAGGGCCTAATGAAAAACTGTTTTTT
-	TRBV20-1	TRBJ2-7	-	CSGGYPEQYF	TGCAGTGGAGGGTATCCCGAGCAGTACTTC
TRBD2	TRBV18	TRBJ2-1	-	CASSPRTSGSGSDNEQFF	TGTGCCAGCTCACCAAGGACTAGCGGGAGTGGTTCCGACAATGAGCAGTTCTTC
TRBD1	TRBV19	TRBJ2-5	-	CASSGTGLVGTQYF	TGTGCCAGTAGTGGGACAGGGCTTGTGGGGACCCAGTACTTC
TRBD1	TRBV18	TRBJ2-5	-	CASSPDRGKETQYF	TGTGCCAGCTCCCCCGACAGGGGGAAAGAGACCCAGTACTTC
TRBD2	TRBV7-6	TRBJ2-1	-	CASSFSGDYNEQFF	TGTGCCAGCAGCTTTAGCGGGGACTACAATGAGCAGTTCTTC
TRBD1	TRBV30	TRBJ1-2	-	CAWNRDRDYGYTF	TGTGCCTGGAACCGGGACAGGGACTATGGCTACACCTTC
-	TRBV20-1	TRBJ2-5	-	CSVQGGPTQYF	TGCAGTGTCCAGGGCGGACCGACCCAGTACTTC
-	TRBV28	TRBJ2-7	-	CASSLSNGAYEQYF	TGTGCCAGCAGTTTATCTAACGGGGCCTACGAGCAGTACTTC
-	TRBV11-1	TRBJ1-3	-	CASSLGYASGNTIYF	TGTGCCAGCAGCTTAGGATACGCGTCTGGAAACACCATATATTTT
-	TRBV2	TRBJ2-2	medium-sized	CASRAGLNTGELFF	TGTGCCAGCCGGGCGGGCCTGAACACCGGGGAGCTGTTTTTT
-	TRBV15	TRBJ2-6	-	CATSRDPGGLLSYPPSSGANVLTF	TGTGCCACCAGCAGAGATCCGGGTGGACTACTCTCCTATCCTCCCAGCTCTGGGGCCAACGTCCTGACTTTC
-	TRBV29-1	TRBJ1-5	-	CSAQGGDSNQPQHF	TGCAGCGCACAGGGAGGGGATAGCAATCAGCCCCAGCATTTT
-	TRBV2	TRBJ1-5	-	CASSRETPFDQHQHF	TGTGCCAGCAGTAGGGAGACGCCTTTCGATCAGCACCAGCATTTT
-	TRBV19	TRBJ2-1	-	CASTRDSYNEQFF	TGTGCCAGTACTCGGGACTCTTACAATGAGCAGTTCTTC
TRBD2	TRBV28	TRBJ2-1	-	CASSPPGGADNEQFF	TGTGCCAGCAGTCCCCCCGGGGGGGCCGACAATGAGCAGTTCTTC
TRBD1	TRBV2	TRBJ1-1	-	CASSESGTGYSGTEAFF	TGTGCCAGCAGTGAGTCAGGGACAGGGTATTCGGGCACTGAAGCTTTCTTT
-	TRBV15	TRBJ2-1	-	CATSRTGQNDNEQFF	TGTGCCACCAGCAGAACCGGACAGAACGACAATGAGCAGTTCTTC
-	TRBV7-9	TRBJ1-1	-	CASRDGRGQSTEAFF	TGTGCCAGCAGGGACGGCAGGGGCCAGAGCACTGAAGCTTTCTTT
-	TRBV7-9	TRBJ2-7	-	CASSSRGQEQYF	TGTGCCAGCAGCTCGCGCGGGCAAGAGCAGTACTTC
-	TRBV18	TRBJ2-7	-	CASSKQGYEQYF	TGTGCCAGCTCAAAACAGGGTTACGAGCAGTACTTC
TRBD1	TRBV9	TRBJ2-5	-	CASSNPIGTDQETQYF	TGTGCCAGCAGTAACCCCATCGGGACAGACCAAGAGACCCAGTACTTC
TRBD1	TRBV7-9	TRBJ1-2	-	CASSYGQGVYYGYTF	TGTGCCAGCAGCTACGGACAGGGGGTTTACTATGGCTACACCTTC
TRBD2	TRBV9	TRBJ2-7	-	CASSEGTSADYEQYF	TGTGCCAGCAGCGAAGGGACTAGCGCGGACTACGAGCAGTACTTC
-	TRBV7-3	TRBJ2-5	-	CASSLTVQGRETQYF	TGTGCCAGCAGCTTAACGGTACAGGGCCGAGAGACCCAGTACTTC
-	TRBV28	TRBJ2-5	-	CASSFGSTKETQYF	TGTGCCAGCAGTTTCGGGTCTACAAAAGAGACCCAGTACTTC
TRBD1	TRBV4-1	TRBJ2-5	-	CASSQAGQDFGQYF	TGCGCCAGCAGCCAAGCAGGACAGGACTTTGGGCAGTACTTC
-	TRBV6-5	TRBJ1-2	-	CASSTGRYGYTF	TGTGCCAGCAGCACAGGGCGGTATGGCTACACCTTC
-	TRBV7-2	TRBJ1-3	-	CASSSTREGTIYF	TGTGCCAGCAGCTCTACTAGGGAAGGGACCATATATTTT
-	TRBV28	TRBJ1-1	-	CASSFARGLNTEDFF	TGTGCCAGCAGTTTCGCCCGGGGGTTGAACACTGAAGATTTCTTT
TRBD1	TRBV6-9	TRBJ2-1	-	CASSYRNRGPDNEQFF	TGTGCCAGCAGTTATCGAAACAGGGGGCCCGACAATGAGCAGTTCTTC
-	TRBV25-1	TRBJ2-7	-	CASSRDTYEQYF	TGTGCCAGCAGCAGGGATACCTACGAGCAGTACTTC
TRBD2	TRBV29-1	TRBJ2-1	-	CSVLGSGREGSEQFF	TGCAGCGTCCTAGGTAGCGGGAGGGAGGGAAGTGAGCAGTTCTTC
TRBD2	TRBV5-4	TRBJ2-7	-	CASSPGLATYEQYF	TGTGCCAGCAGCCCGGGACTAGCGACCTACGAGCAGTACTTC
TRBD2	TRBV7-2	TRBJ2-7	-	CASSSTSGGYEQYF	TGTGCCAGCAGCTCGACTAGCGGGGGCTACGAGCAGTACTTC
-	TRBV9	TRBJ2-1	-	CASSAQDYNEQFF	TGTGCCAGCAGCGCTCAGGACTACAATGAGCAGTTCTTC
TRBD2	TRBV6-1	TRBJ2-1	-	CASSVEREYEQFF	TGTGCCAGCAGTGTTGAGCGGGAGTATGAGCAGTTCTTC
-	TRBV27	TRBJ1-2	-	CASSSGSYGYTF	TGTGCCAGCAGTTCCGGGAGCTATGGCTACACCTTC
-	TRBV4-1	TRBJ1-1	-	CASSHLTGNTEAFF	TGCGCCAGCAGCCACTTGACAGGGAACACTGAAGCTTTCTTT